The clone carrying this TCR beta chain has ten or more counts. The unsorted samples had tens of millions of PBMCs used for genomic DNA. This CDR3 has 15 amino acids. The V end was cut by 2 bases, the J end by 2 bases, with 12 bases between. Germline assignment: CDR1 SGHAT and CDR2 FQNNGV. These data originate in a study of shared clonotypes between healthy human individuals. Every immunoSEQ plate was one replicate of a subset's evenly spread DNA. Sequenced by immunoSEQ multiplex PCR; TCRdb stores in-frame clones only, minus some. The repertoire holds around 480,000 clones, with nearly 80% as singletons.

Sequences were obtained from PBMCs. V usage is TRBV11-2 and J usage is TRBJ1-2; possibly TRBD1 for D (5 bases). The clonotype was recovered from a woman between 40 and 50 years old in good health. Some clones in this sample may be carry-over from other donors' samples. The CDR3 nucleotides read TGTGCCAGCAGCTTAAGAGGTGGGGGGAACTATGGCTACACCTTC. Translation gives CASSLRGGGNYGYTF. Looking up the rest from reference TRBV11-2 and TRBJ1-2 gives the full variable domain: EAGVAQSPRYKIIEKRQSVAFWCNPISGHATLYWYQQILGQGPKLLIQFQNNGVVDDSQLPKDRFSAERLKGVDSTLKIQPAKLEDSAVYLCASSLRGGGNYGYTFGSGTRLTVV.